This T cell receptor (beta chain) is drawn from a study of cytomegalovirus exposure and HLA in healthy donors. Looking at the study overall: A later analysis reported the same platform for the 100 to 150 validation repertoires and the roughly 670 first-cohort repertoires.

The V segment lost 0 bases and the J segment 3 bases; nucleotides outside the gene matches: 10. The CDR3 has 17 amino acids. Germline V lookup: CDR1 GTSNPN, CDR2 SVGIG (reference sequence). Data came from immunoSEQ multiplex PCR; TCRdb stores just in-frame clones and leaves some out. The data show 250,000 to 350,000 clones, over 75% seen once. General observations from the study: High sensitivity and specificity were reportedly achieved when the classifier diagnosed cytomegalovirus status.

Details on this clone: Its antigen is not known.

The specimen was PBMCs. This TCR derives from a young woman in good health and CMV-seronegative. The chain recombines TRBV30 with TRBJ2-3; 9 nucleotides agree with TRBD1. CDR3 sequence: CAWSVGGQGGVTDTQYF. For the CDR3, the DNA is TGTGCCTGGAGTGTAGGGGGACAGGGAGGAGTGACAGATACGCAGTATTTT.